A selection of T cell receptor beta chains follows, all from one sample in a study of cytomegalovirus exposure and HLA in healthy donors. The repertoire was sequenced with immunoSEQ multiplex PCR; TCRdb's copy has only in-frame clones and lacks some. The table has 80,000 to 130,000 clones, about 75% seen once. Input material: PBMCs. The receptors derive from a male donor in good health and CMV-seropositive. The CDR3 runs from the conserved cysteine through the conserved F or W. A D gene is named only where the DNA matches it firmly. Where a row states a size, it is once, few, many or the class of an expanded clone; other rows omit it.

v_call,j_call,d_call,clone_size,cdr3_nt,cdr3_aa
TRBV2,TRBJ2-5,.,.,TGTGCCAGCAAAATGGAGCTTCAAGAGACCCAGTACTTC,CASKMELQETQYF
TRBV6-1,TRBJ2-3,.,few,TGTGCCAGCAGCACAGACACAGATACGCAGTATTTT,CASSTDTDTQYF
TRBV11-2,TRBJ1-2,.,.,TGTGCCAGCAGCTTAGAGGGGGCGGCCTATGGCTACACCTTC,CASSLEGAAYGYTF
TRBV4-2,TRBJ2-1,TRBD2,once,TGTGCCAGCAGCCAAGGGACTAGCATCCTGGGTGAGCAGTTCTTC,CASSQGTSILGEQFF
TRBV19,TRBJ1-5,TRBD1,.,TGTGCCAGTAGTATACAGGGGGTTCAAGAAAATCAGCCCCAGCATTTT,CASSIQGVQENQPQHF
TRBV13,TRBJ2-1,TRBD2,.,TGTGCCAGCAGCTCCGGGCGGGGGGGGGCGAGTTACAATGAGCAGTTCTTC,CASSSGRGGASYNEQFF
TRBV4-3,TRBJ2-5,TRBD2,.,TGCGCCAGCAGCCAAGCGGGCGGGGGGGCCTGGAAGACCCAGTACTTC,CASSQAGGGAWKTQYF
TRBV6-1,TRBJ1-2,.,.,TGTGCCAGCAGTAACTCCGGGAAGTATGGTGGCTACACCTTC,CASSNSGKYGGYTF
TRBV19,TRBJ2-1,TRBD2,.,TGTGCCAGTAGCGCTAGCGGTGAGCAGTTCTTC,CASSASGEQFF
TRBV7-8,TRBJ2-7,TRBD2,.,TGTGCCAGCAGCCTAGGGAGTGCGGGGGTAAACGAGCAGTACTTC,CASSLGSAGVNEQYF
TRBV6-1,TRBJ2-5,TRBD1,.,TGTGCCAGCACCTGGGGGACAGGGGAAGAGACCCAGTACTTC,CASTWGTGEETQYF
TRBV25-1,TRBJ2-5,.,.,TGTGCCAGCAGTGGGACCGGGGTCAAAGGAGAGACCCAGTACTTC,CASSGTGVKGETQYF
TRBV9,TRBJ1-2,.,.,TGTGCCAGCAGCCCCCAAACGGCAGGGTCATCCTATGGCTACACCTTC,CASSPQTAGSSYGYTF
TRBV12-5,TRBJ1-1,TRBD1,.,TGTGCTAGTGGTTTGGGAACAGGGGGCTGGACTGAAGCTTTCTTT,CASGLGTGGWTEAFF
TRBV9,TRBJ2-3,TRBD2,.,TGTGCCAGCAGCGTAGAGTGGCGGGGGGGCTGGACAGATACGCAGTATTTT,CASSVEWRGGWTDTQYF
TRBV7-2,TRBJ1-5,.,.,TGTGCCAGCAGCCCGAAATCGCAGGGTCAGCCCCAGCATTTT,CASSPKSQGQPQHF
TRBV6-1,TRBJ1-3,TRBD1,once,TGTGCCAGCAGTGCAAGCGCGGACAGGGCCTCTGGAAACACCATATATTTT,CASSASADRASGNTIYF
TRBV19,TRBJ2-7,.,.,TGTGCCAGTAGTTCGGACAGCCTTCTAAACGAGCAGTACTTC,CASSSDSLLNEQYF
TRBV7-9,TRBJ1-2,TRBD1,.,TGTTCCAGCAGCTCAGACAGGGCGCCAGCTAACTATGGCTACACCTTC,CSSSSDRAPANYGYTF
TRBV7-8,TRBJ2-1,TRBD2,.,TGTGCCAGCAGCATGAGCGGGGGGGCCTTCGATGAGCAGTTCTTC,CASSMSGGAFDEQFF
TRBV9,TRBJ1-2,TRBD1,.,TGTGCCAGCAGCGAAAAGGAGGGGGCCAGCTATGGCTACACCTTC,CASSEKEGASYGYTF
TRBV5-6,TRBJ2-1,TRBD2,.,TGTGCCAGCAGCTTGCTAGCGGGGTTCTACAATGAGCAGTTCTTC,CASSLLAGFYNEQFF
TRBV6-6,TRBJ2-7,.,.,TGTGCCAGCATGGAGCGACAGGATGGAGCCTACGAGCAGTACTTC,CASMERQDGAYEQYF
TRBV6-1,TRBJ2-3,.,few,TGTGCCAGCAGTGAACGCGGGGGCCAGCCGGATACGCAGTATTTT,CASSERGGQPDTQYF
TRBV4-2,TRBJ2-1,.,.,TGTGCCAGCAGCCGGGAAACGCGGGTCTACAATGAGCAGTTCTTC,CASSRETRVYNEQFF
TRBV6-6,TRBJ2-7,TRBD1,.,TGTGCCAGCAGTTACGGATCAGGGGGCCACGAGCAGTACTTC,CASSYGSGGHEQYF
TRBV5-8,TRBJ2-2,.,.,TGTGCCAGCAGCCCGGCTAGAAGGAGGCGGGGCGGGGAGCTGTTTTTT,CASSPARRRRGGELFF
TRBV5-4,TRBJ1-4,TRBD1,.,TGTGCCAGCAGCGTGACAGGGTGGGGTTTAGAAAAACTGTTTTTT,CASSVTGWGLEKLFF
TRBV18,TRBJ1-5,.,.,TGTGCCAGCTCACCACCGGCGGGAGGGTTGTTTCAGCCCCAGCATTTT,CASSPPAGGLFQPQHF
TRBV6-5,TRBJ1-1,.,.,TGTGCCAGCAGTTACAGCCAGGGTAACACTGAAGCTTTCTTT,CASSYSQGNTEAFF
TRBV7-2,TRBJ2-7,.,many,TGTGCCAGCAGCTCTGGACTGGGAACCTACGAGCAGTACTTC,CASSSGLGTYEQYF
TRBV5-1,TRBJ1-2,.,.,TGCGCCAGCAGCGCGGGCTTAGCTAACTATGGCTACACCTTC,CASSAGLANYGYTF
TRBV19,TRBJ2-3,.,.,TGTGCCAGTAGTACAGCCCAGGCTTGGGTCCGGATGGATACGCAGTATTTT,CASSTAQAWVRMDTQYF
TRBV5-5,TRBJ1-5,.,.,TGTGCCAGCAGCTTGGCCCAGGGGAATCAGCCCCAGCATTTT,CASSLAQGNQPQHF
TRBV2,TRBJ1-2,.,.,TGTGCCAGCAAGAACGGGGTTAACTATGGCTACACCTTC,CASKNGVNYGYTF
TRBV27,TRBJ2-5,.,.,TGTGCCAGCAGTAGAAATAGAGGGGAGACCCAGTACTTC,CASSRNRGETQYF
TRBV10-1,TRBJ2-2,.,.,TGCGCCAGCAGTGATGGCAGGGCGAACACCGGGGAGCTGTTTTTT,CASSDGRANTGELFF
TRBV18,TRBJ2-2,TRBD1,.,TGTGCCAGCTCACCGGGACAGGACACCGGGGAGCTGTTTTTT,CASSPGQDTGELFF
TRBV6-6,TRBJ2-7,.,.,TGTGCCACCAAGGACATCACGGCAGAGCAGTACTTC,CATKDITAEQYF
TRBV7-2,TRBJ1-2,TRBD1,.,TGTGCCAGCAGCGTCGTAGGGGACAGCACTCCCTATGGCTACACCTTC,CASSVVGDSTPYGYTF
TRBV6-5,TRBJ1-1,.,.,TGTGCCAGCAGTTATGGGGAGGGGAGAATGAACACTGAAGCTTTCTTT,CASSYGEGRMNTEAFF
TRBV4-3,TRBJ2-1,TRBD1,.,TGCGCCAGCAGCCGAACCGGGACAGGGTTTTTCAATGAGCAGTTCTTC,CASSRTGTGFFNEQFF
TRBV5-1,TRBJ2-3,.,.,TGCGCCAGCAGCTTGGTGCAGGGACTGACAGATACGCAGTATTTT,CASSLVQGLTDTQYF